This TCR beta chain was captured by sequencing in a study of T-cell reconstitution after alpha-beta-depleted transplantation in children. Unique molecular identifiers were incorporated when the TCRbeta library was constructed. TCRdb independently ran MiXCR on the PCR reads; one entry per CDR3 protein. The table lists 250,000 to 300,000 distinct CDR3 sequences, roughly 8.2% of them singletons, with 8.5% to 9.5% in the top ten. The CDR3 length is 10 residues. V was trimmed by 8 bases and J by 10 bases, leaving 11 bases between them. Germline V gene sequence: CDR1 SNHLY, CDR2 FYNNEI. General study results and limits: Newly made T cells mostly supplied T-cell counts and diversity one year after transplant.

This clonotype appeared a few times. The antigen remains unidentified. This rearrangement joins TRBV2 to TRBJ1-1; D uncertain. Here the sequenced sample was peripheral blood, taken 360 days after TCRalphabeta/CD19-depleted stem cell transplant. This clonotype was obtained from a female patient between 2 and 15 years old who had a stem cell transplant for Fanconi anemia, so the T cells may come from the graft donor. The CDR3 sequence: CASANRGAFF. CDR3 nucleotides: TGTGCCAGCGCGAATCGGGGAGCTTTCTTT.